The following is a TCR beta chain sequence with its context. J was trimmed by 10 bases and V by 2 bases; bases with no gene match: 5. Germline V lookup: CDR1 SGHKS, CDR2 YYEKEE (reference sequence). This CDR3 region has 15 residues. Repertoires were generated with immunoSEQ multiplex PCR, while TCRdb's copy carries only in-frame clones and drops some. The sample has 78,000 or so clones; approximately 86% are singletons. These data come from a study of blood T cell repertoires in COVID-19. What was sequenced was peripheral blood. This clonotype was sampled from a woman aged 45-65 years with acute or convalescent COVID-19. J is TRBJ2-1 and V is TRBV5-5; 14 nucleotides align to TRBD2. The CDR3, as DNA: TGTGCCAGCAGCTTTGGGACTAGCGGGAGCACGGAGCAGTTCTTC. It specifies CASSFGTSGSTEQFF.